A selection of T cell receptor beta chains follows, all from one sample in a study of blood T cell repertoires in COVID-19. This table comes from immunoSEQ multiplex PCR, and its TCRdb copy is limited to in-frame clones, with some not included. The sample holds some 270,000 clones, roughly 87% seen once. The specimen sequenced was peripheral blood. These receptors were obtained from a woman in her 40s who had recovered from COVID-19. The CDR3 runs from the conserved cysteine through the conserved F or W. Each record gives: V gene, D gene, J gene, clone size, CDR3 DNA, CDR3 protein. D genes are given only for firm matches. Size tells how often a clone was seen (once, few, many) or the class of an expanded clone, and some rows leave it out.

TRBV19	NA	TRBJ2-3	NA	TGTGCCAGTAGAAGTAGGGGGGGGAGAGATACGCAGTATTTT	CASRSRGGRDTQYF
TRBV7-2	TRBD2	TRBJ2-7	NA	TGTGCCAGCAGCCCGGGTAGCGGGGGGCCGATAGGCCACGAGCAGTACTTC	CASSPGSGGPIGHEQYF
TRBV11-1	TRBD1	TRBJ1-1	NA	TGTGCCAGCATCGATTTACAGGGGGGGATGAACACTGAAGCTTTCTTT	CASIDLQGGMNTEAFF
TRBV9	NA	TRBJ2-1	NA	TGTGCCAGCAGCGCTAAAGCAGGGTTTTTTGAGCAGTTCTTC	CASSAKAGFFEQFF
TRBV18	TRBD1	TRBJ2-1	NA	TGTGCCAGCTCACAGGGACAGGGGGGAAATGAGCAGTTCTTC	CASSQGQGGNEQFF
TRBV28	TRBD1	TRBJ2-7	NA	TGTGCCAGCAACTCAGGACAGGGGGCGAGGGAGCAGTACTTC	CASNSGQGAREQYF
TRBV27	NA	TRBJ1-2	NA	TGTGCCAGCAGTTCTAATCCCCCAAACTATGGCTACACCTTC	CASSSNPPNYGYTF
TRBV28	TRBD2	TRBJ2-3	NA	TGTGCCAGCAGAAGCGGGGTAATCACAGATACGCAGTATTTT	CASRSGVITDTQYF
TRBV28	NA	TRBJ2-1	NA	TGTGCCTCCGCACAGGGACCTAACAATGAGCAGTTCTTC	CASAQGPNNEQFF
TRBV5-6	NA	TRBJ1-1	NA	TGTGCCAGCAGCCCGGAGGCGGTCATGAACACTGAAGCTTTCTTT	CASSPEAVMNTEAFF
TRBV5-1	TRBD1	TRBJ2-1	NA	TGCGCCAGCAGCTGGACAGGGAGCCATGAGCAGTTCTTC	CASSWTGSHEQFF
TRBV6-2/TRBV6-3	NA	TRBJ1-6	NA	TGTGCCAGCAGCCGGGACATCAACTCCTATAATTCACCCCTCCACTTT	CASSRDINSYNSPLHF
TRBV25-1	TRBD2	TRBJ2-5	NA	TGTGCCAGCAGTGATCCTATAGCGGGAGAGACCCAGTACTTC	CASSDPIAGETQYF
TRBV28	NA	TRBJ1-6	NA	TGTGCCAGCAGTGGCGGGGCAGGCTATAATTCACCCCTCCACTTT	CASSGGAGYNSPLHF
TRBV2	TRBD2	TRBJ2-1	NA	TGTGCCAGCAGTGTTGAACCTCTAGCGGGAGGGCACAATGAGCAGTTCTTC	CASSVEPLAGGHNEQFF
TRBV3-1/TRBV3-2	TRBD2	TRBJ2-1	NA	TGTGCCAGCAGCCAAGGGCTTCCGGGGGGAGCTGAGCAGTTCTTC	CASSQGLPGGAEQFF
TRBV7-9	NA	TRBJ2-5	NA	TGTGCCAGCAGCTTAGATCTGGCGGAAGAGACCCAGTACTTC	CASSLDLAEETQYF
TRBV11-1	TRBD1	TRBJ1-2	NA	TGTGCCAGCAGCTCCCCGGACAGGAGACAGAACTATGGCTACACCTTC	CASSSPDRRQNYGYTF
TRBV29-1	TRBD1	TRBJ2-7	once	TGCAGCGCAACGGGACAGGGGGAATTCTACATTTACGAGCAGTACTTC	CSATGQGEFYIYEQYF
TRBV6-5	NA	TRBJ2-2	NA	TGTGCCAGCAACTTGGGCATTCCTAGGGGCGGGGAGCTGTTTTTT	CASNLGIPRGGELFF
TRBV20-1	TRBD1	TRBJ2-3	NA	TGCAGTGCTAGTCCCCGGACAGGTCGAGGAGATACGCAGTATTTT	CSASPRTGRGDTQYF
TRBV5-1	TRBD1	TRBJ1-6	NA	TGCGCCAGCAGCGGGCTAGGACAGGAAAATTCACCCCTCCACTTT	CASSGLGQENSPLHF
TRBV2	NA	TRBJ1-2	NA	TGTGCCAGCAGTGAATGGGGCCCCAGAGGCTACACCTTC	CASSEWGPRGYTF
TRBV28	NA	TRBJ2-7	NA	TGTGCCAGCAGTTTACCTGCCAGGGTGGTCGACGAGCAGTACTTC	CASSLPARVVDEQYF
TRBV6-1	TRBD2	TRBJ2-3	NA	TGTGCCAGCAGTGGACTAGCGGGGGGGCTTCGCCCGGGCACAGATACGCAGTATTTT	CASSGLAGGLRPGTDTQYF
TRBV29-1	TRBD1	TRBJ2-5	NA	TGCAGCGTTGTGGCCAGGGGGCAAGAGACCCAGTACTTC	CSVVARGQETQYF
TRBV19	TRBD2	TRBJ2-3	NA	TGTGCCAGTAGTATAGATCCGCGGGAGGGCAGGACAGATACGCAGTATTTT	CASSIDPREGRTDTQYF
TRBV19	TRBD2	TRBJ2-1	NA	TGTGCCAGTAGTATAGCAGCGGGAGGGTACAATGAGCAGTTCTTC	CASSIAAGGYNEQFF
TRBV4-1	TRBD2	TRBJ2-4	NA	TGCGCCAGCAGCTCAAGCGGGATCGGGAACATTCAGTACTTC	CASSSSGIGNIQYF
TRBV5-1	TRBD2	TRBJ2-3	NA	TGCGCCAGCAGGGGCGGTAGCGGGAGGACAGATACGCAGTATTTT	CASRGGSGRTDTQYF
TRBV4-1	NA	TRBJ2-2	NA	TGCGCCAGCAGCCAATGGGCCACCGGGGAGCTGTTTTTT	CASSQWATGELFF
TRBV19	TRBD1	TRBJ1-6	once	TGTGCCAGTATCGAGGGACAGGGACGTTATAATTCACCCCTCCACTTT	CASIEGQGRYNSPLHF
TRBV6-2/TRBV6-3	NA	TRBJ1-5	NA	TGTGCCAGCAGCAGACAGTTCAATCAGCCCCAGCATTTT	CASSRQFNQPQHF
TRBV29-1	TRBD1	TRBJ2-7	NA	TGCAGCGCTGACAGGGGGGCCTACGAGCAGTACTTC	CSADRGAYEQYF
TRBV6-5	NA	TRBJ1-3	NA	TGTGCCAGCAGTAGAAACACTGGAAACACCATATATTTT	CASSRNTGNTIYF
TRBV19	TRBD1	TRBJ1-5	NA	TGTGCCAGTAGTAGGGACAGGGGCGGGAATCAGCCCCAGCATTTT	CASSRDRGGNQPQHF
TRBV5-4	TRBD2	TRBJ2-2	NA	TGTGCCAGCAGCTTGGGGCTAGCGGGAGAGACCGGGGAGCTGTTTTTT	CASSLGLAGETGELFF